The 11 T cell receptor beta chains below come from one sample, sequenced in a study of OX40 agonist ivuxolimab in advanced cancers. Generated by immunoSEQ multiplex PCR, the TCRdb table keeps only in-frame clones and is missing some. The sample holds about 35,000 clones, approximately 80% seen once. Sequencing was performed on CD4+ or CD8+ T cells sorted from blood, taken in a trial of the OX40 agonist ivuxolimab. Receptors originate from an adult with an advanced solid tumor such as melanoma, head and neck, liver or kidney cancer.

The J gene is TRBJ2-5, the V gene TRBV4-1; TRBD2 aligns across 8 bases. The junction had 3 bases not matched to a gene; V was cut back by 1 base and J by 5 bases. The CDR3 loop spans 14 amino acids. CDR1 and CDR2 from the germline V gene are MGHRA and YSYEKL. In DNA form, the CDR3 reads TGCGCCAGCAGCCAAGGGGGACTAGTGGAGACCCAGTACTTC. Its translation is CASSQGGLVETQYF.

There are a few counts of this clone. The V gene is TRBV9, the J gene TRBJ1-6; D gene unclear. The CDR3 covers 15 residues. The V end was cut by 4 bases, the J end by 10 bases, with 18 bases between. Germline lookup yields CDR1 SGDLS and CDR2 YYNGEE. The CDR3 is CASSPQQSSPSPLHF. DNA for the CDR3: TGTGCCAGCAGCCCGCAGCAATCCAGTCCCTCACCCCTCCACTTT.

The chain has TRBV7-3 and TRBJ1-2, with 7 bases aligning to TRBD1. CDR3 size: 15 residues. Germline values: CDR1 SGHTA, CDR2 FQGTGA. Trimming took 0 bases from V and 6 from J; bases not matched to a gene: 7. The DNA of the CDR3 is TGTGCCAGCAGCTTAACCCCAGACAGGGTGCATGGCTACACCTTC. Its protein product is CASSLTPDRVHGYTF.

CDR3 protein: CASSSFGTDLRGYTF. CDR3 sequence (DNA): TGTGCCAGCAGTTCCTTCGGGACAGACCTACGCGGCTACACCTTC. This chain links TRBV28 with TRBJ1-2, with 7 nucleotides matching TRBD1. V lost 4 bases and J lost 8; bases outside the gene matches: 13. CDR3 length equals 15 residues. CDR1 is MDHEN, CDR2 SYDVKM, per germline.

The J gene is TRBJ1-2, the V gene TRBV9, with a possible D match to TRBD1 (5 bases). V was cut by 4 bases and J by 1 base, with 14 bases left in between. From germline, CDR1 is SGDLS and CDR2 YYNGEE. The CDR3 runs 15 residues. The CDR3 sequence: CASSPQTAFNYGYTF. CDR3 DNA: TGTGCCAGCAGCCCACAGACAGCTTTTAACTATGGCTACACCTTC.

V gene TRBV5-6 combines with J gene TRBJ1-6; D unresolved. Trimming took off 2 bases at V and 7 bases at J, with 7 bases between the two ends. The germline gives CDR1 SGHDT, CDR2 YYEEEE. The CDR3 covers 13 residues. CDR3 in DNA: TGTGCCAGCAGCTTTACCCAAAATTCACCCCTCCACTTT. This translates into CASSFTQNSPLHF.

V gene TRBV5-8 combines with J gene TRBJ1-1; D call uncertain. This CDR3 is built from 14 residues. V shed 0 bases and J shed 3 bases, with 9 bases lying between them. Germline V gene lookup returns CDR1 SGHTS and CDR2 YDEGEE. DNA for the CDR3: TGTGCCAGCAGCTTGGTCAATCTGGACACTGAAGCTTTCTTT. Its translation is CASSLVNLDTEAFF.

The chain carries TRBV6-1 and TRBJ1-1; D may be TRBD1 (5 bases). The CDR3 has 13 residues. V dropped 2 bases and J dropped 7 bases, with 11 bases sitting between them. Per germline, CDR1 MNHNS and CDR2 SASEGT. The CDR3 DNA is TGTGCCAGCAGTGAAAACGGGGCAGGTGAAGCTTTCTTT. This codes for CASSENGAGEAFF.

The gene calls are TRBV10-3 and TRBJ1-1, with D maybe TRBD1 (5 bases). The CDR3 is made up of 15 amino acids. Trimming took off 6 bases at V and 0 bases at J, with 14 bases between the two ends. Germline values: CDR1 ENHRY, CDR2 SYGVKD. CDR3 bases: TGTGCCATCAGCGCAAGGGAGGGGATGAACACTGAAGCTTTCTTT. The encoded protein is CAISAREGMNTEAFF.

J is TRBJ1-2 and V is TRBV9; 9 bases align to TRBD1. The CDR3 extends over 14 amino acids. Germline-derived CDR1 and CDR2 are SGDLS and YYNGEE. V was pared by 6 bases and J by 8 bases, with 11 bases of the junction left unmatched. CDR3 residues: CASTSPGQGGGYTF. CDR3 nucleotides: TGTGCCAGCACCTCCCCGGGACAGGGTGGAGGCTACACCTTC.

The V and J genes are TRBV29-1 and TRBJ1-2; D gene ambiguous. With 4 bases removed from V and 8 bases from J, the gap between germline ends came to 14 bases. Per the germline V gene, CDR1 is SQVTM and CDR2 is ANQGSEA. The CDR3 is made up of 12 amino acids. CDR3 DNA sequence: TGCAGCGTTGGAGAACCCCGCGTAGGCTACACCTTC. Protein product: CSVGEPRVGYTF.